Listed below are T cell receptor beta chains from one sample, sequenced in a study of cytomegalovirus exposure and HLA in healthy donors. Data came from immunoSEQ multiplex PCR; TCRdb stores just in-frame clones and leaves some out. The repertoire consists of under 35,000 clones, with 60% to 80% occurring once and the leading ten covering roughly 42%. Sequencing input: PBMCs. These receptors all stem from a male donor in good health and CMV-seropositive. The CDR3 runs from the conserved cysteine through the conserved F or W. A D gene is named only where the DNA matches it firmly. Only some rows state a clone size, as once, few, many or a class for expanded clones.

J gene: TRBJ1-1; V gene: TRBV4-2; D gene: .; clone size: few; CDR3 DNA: TGTGCCAGCAGCCAAGTTTCAGGGAGGGAAGCTTTCTTT; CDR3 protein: CASSQVSGREAFF
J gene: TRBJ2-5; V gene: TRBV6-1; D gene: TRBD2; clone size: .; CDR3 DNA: TGTGCCAGCAGTTCTGCGGCGGGGGGCCAAGAGACCCAGTACTTC; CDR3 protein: CASSSAAGGQETQYF
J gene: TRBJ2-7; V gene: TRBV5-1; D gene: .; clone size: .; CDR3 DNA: TGCGCCAGCAGCCTTGAGACCTACGAGCAGTACTTC; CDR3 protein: CASSLETYEQYF
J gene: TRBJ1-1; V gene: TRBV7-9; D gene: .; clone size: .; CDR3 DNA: TGTTCCAGCAGCCCCGACTCAACTGAAGCTTTCTTT; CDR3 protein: CSSSPDSTEAFF
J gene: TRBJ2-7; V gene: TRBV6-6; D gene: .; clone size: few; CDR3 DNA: TGTGCCAGCAGCGGTGGTGAGGCCTACGAGCAGTACTTC; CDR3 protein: CASSGGEAYEQYF
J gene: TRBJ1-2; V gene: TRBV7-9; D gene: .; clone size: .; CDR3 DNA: TGTGCCAGCAGCTTATTAGGGGTCGAGGGCTACACCTTC; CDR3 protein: CASSLLGVEGYTF
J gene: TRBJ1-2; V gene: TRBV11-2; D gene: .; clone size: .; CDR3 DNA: TGTGCCAGCAGCAGAACCGGGGAGTACGGCTACACCTTC; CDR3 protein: CASSRTGEYGYTF
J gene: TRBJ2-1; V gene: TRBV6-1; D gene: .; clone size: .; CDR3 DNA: TGTGCCAGCAGTGAGGACTCCATAAACAATGAGCAGTTCTTC; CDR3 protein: CASSEDSINNEQFF
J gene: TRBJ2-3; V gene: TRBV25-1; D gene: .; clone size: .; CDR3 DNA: TGTGCCAGCAGTGTCCACTTTATTTACTTT; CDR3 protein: CASSVHFIYF
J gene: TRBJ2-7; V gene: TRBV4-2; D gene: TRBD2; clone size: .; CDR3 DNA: TGTGCCAGCAGCCGTAATGAGGCGGGGGGCTACGAGCAGTACTTC; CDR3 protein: CASSRNEAGGYEQYF
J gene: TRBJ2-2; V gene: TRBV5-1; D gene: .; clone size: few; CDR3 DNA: TGCGCCAGCAGCATTGGCGGGGGCACACGTACCGGGGAGCTGTTTTTT; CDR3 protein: CASSIGGGTRTGELFF
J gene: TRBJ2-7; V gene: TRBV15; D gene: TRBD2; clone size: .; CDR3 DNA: TGTGCCACCAGCAGAGATTTGGGAGGGCTCTACGAGCAGTACTTC; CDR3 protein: CATSRDLGGLYEQYF
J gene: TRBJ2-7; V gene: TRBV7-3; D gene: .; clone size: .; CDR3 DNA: TGTGCCAGCAGCTTACAAGCAGGGGGGCTCGGCGAGCAGTACTTC; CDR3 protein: CASSLQAGGLGEQYF
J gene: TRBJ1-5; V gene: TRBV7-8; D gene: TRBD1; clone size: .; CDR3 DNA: TGTGCCAGCAGCTCGACAGGGGGCCATCAGCCCCAGCATTTT; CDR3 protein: CASSSTGGHQPQHF
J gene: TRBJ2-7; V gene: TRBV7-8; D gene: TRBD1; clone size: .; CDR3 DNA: TGTGCCAGCAAACCGCATCAGGGGGCTTCCTACGAGCAGTACTTC; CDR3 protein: CASKPHQGASYEQYF
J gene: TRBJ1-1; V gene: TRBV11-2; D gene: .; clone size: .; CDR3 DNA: TGTGCCAGCAGCGCCCGCGTGGGGGGTAGCACTGAAGCTTTCTTT; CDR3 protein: CASSARVGGSTEAFF
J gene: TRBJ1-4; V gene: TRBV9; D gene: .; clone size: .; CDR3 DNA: TGTGCCAGCAGCGCGTTACAAGGGGCAACTAATGAAAAACTGTTTTTT; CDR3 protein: CASSALQGATNEKLFF
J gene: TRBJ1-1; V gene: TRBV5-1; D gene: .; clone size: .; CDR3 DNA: TGCGCCAGCAGCTTGGAGGCCCGCGGTCCTTACCCCACTGAAGCTTTCTTT; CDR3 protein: CASSLEARGPYPTEAFF
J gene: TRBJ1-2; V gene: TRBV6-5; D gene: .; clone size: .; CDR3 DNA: TGTGCCAGCAGTTATTCGACAGGCTTCTATGGCTACACCTTC; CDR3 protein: CASSYSTGFYGYTF
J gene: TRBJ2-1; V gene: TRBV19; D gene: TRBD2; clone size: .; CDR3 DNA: TGTGCCAGTAGTACCCGGACTAGCGGGAGGAATGAGCAGTTCTTC; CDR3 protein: CASSTRTSGRNEQFF
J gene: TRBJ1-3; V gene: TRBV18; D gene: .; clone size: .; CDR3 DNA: TGTGCCAGCTCACCCGGACAACCTGGTGGAAACACCATATATTTT; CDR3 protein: CASSPGQPGGNTIYF
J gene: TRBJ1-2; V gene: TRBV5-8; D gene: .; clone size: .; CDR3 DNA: TGTGCCAGCAGCCCCTGGGGGGGGGATGGCTACACCTTC; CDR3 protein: CASSPWGGDGYTF
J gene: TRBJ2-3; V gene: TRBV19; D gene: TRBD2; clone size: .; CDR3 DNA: TGTTCCGCGGGAGCCGCGGGAACAGATACGCAGTATTTT; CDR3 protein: CSAGAAGTDTQYF
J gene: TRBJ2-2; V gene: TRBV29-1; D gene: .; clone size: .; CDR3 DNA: TGCAGCGTGACTGTGCTTGGTAACACCGGGGAGCTGTTTTTT; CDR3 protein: CSVTVLGNTGELFF
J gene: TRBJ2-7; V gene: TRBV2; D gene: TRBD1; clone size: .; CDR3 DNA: TGTGCCAGCAGTGAAGAGGGGACAGGATCCTACGAGCAGTACTTC; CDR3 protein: CASSEEGTGSYEQYF
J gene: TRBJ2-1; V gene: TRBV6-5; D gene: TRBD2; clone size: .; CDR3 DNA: TGTGCCAGCAGTTCCACAGGACTAGCGGGCGCCAATGAGCAGTTCTTC; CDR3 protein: CASSSTGLAGANEQFF